Following are 8 T cell receptor beta chains from one sample sequenced in a study of cytomegalovirus exposure and HLA in healthy donors. The PCR contained 60 Vbeta and 13 Jbeta primers. Data came from immunoSEQ multiplex PCR; TCRdb stores just in-frame clones and leaves some out. The sample yields roughly 200,000 clones, more than 75% seen once. Sequencing was done on a sample of PBMCs. These receptors were obtained from a woman in her thirties or forties in good health and CMV-seronegative.

The V call is TRBV29-1, the J call TRBJ1-5; D unresolved. Germline V gene sequence: CDR1 SQVTM, CDR2 ANQGSEA. Trimming left V 6 bases short and J 5 bases short, with 17 bases between. This CDR3 has 14 residues. CDR3 sequence (DNA): TGCAGCGTGCTATGGGCAGCTGGTGATCAGCCCCAGCATTTT. It codes for CSVLWAAGDQPQHF.

The gene calls are TRBV4-1 and TRBJ2-7; maybe TRBD2 (5 bases). The germline gives CDR1 MGHRA, CDR2 YSYEKL. Trimming took 0 bases from V and 4 from J, leaving 16 bases between them. The CDR3 totals 16 residues. The DNA for the CDR3 is TGCGCCAGCAGCCAAGATACGGGGAGTATTGGATACGAGCAGTACTTC. It encodes CASSQDTGSIGYEQYF.

This clone was found a few times. The chain uses TRBV19 and TRBJ2-1; the match to TRBD2 covers 11 bases. The CDR3 has 19 residues. V lost 5 bases, J lost 0 bases, and 12 bases stayed unmatched. Germline V gives CDR1 LNHDA, CDR2 SQIVND (reference sequence). CDR3 protein: CASSAPGTSGWSSYNEQFF. Here the CDR3 DNA reads TGTGCCAGTAGTGCCCCCGGGACTAGCGGTTGGAGCTCCTACAATGAGCAGTTCTTC.

The rearrangement joins TRBV30 to TRBJ1-5; no reliable D call. This CDR3 spans 13 amino acids. Germline CDR1 is GTSNPN and CDR2 is SVGIG (reference sequence). CDR3 sequence (DNA): TGTGCTCCAGTCTGTTTGATTGTGAAGCCCCAGCATTTT. The encoded protein is CAPVCLIVKPQHF. The full variable domain, its missing parts supplied by reference TRBV30 and TRBJ1-5, is SQTIHQWPATLVQPVGSPLSLECTVEGTSNPNLYWYRQAAGRGLQLLFYSVGIGQISSEVPQNLSASRPQDRQFILSSKKLLLSDSGFYLCAPVCLIVKPQHFGDGTRLSIL.

CDR3 protein: CASSYGQGTDTQYF. The CDR3 region has the DNA TGTGCCAGCAGTTACGGACAGGGCACAGATACGCAGTATTTT. The chain links TRBV6-5 to TRBJ2-3; the match to TRBD1 covers 7 bases. V was clipped by 2 bases and J by 1 base; unmatched bases: 0. CDR3 length: 14 residues. Per the germline V gene, CDR1 is MNHEY and CDR2 is SVGAGI.

This rearrangement joins TRBV10-1 to TRBJ2-1; TRBD2 matches at 9 bases. CDR1 WNHNN and CDR2 SYGVQD come from the germline V gene (reference sequence). This CDR3 is built from 16 residues. Unmatched junction bases numbered 5, after V lost 5 bases and J lost 0 bases. The CDR3 nucleotides read TGCGCCAGCAGTTATCTAGCGGGGAACTCCTACAATGAGCAGTTCTTC. As protein: CASSYLAGNSYNEQFF.

The chain couples TRBV15 to TRBJ1-1; possibly TRBD1 for D (6 bases). The CDR3 consists of 17 residues. Germline V gene lookup returns CDR1 LNHNV and CDR2 YYDKDF (reference sequence). V was trimmed by 0 bases and J by 11 bases, leaving 25 bases between them. This CDR3 is CATSRDGSQGVLKGAFF. In nucleotides, the CDR3 is TGTGCCACCAGCAGAGATGGGTCACAGGGCGTGTTGAAAGGGGCTTTCTTT.

J is TRBJ1-2 and V is TRBV28, with unresolved D. Germline CDR1 is MDHEN and CDR2 is SYDVKM. Deletions cut 3 bases from V and 2 bases from J, with 7 bases between. The CDR3 contains 13 residues. The CDR3 sequence is CASSFGQNYGYTF. CDR3 coding DNA: TGTGCCAGCAGTTTTGGGCAAAACTATGGCTACACCTTC.